Following are 8 T cell receptor beta chains from one sample sequenced in a study of cytomegalovirus exposure and HLA in healthy donors. Vbeta (60) and Jbeta (13) primers were used in the PCR. Only in-frame clones appear in the TCRdb table, and some are missing; sequencing was by immunoSEQ multiplex PCR. The repertoire includes about 160,000 clones, about 88% of them detected once, and roughly 2.1% sits in the top ten. Sequencing used PBMCs. These receptors all stem from a young man in good health and CMV-seropositive.

This chain links TRBV7-8 with TRBJ2-7; D is perhaps TRBD1 (6 bases). This CDR3 comprises 16 residues. Germline V CDR1 and CDR2: SGHVS, FQNEAQ. V was clipped by 1 base and J by 4 bases, with 17 bases between them. CDR3 region: CASSLGGPGAYYEQYF. The CDR3 nucleotides read TGTGCCAGCAGCTTAGGAGGCCCAGGGGCTTATTACGAGCAGTACTTC.

The V call is TRBV11-2, the J call TRBJ1-6; no clear D gene. Trimming removed 0 bases from V and 14 bases from J, with 8 bases in between. The V gene's germline CDR1 is SGHAT and CDR2 FQNNGV. This CDR3 spans 12 amino acids. CDR3 sequence reads: CASSLDRVTLHF. CDR3 DNA: TGTGCCAGCAGCTTAGATCGGGTAACCCTCCACTTT.

The chain employs TRBV6-6 and TRBJ2-5; D is unresolved. The germline V gene encodes CDR1 MNHNY and CDR2 SVGAGI (reference sequence). V was cut by 7 bases and J by 2 bases, with 20 bases left in between. CDR3 length equals 16 residues. The CDR3 loop is CASTVKTLRHQETQYF. The CDR3 DNA reads TGTGCCAGCACAGTCAAAACTCTGAGGCATCAAGAGACCCAGTACTTC.

The chain employs TRBV4-2 and TRBJ2-3; D gene ambiguous. Trimming stripped 5 bases from V and 0 bases from J, with 6 bases between. The germline V gene encodes CDR1 LGHNA and CDR2 YNFKEQ. The CDR3 has 13 residues. CDR3 residues: CASSTTSTDTQYF. The CDR3 bases are TGTGCCAGCAGCACCACTAGCACAGATACGCAGTATTTT.

The chain carries TRBV2 and TRBJ2-2; TRBD1 aligns across 8 bases. CDR1 and CDR2 from the germline V gene are SNHLY and FYNNEI. V gave up 7 bases and J gave up 4 bases; unmatched junction bases: 17. The CDR3 totals 18 residues. The CDR3 nucleotides read TGTGCCAGCATAGTTAGTTCTAGAGGACAGGGATCCACCGGGGAGCTGTTTTTT. Its translation: CASIVSSRGQGSTGELFF. Combining the CDR3 with reference TRBV2 and TRBJ2-2 gives the whole variable domain EPEVTQTPSHQVTQMGQEVILRCVPISNHLYFYWYRQILGQKVEFLVSFYNNEISEKSEIFDDQFSVERPDGSNFTLKIRSTKLEDSAMYFCASIVSSRGQGSTGELFFGEGSRLTVL.

This clone turned up a few times. This chain uses TRBV19 with TRBJ1-3, with TRBD1 matching over 9 bases. The CDR3 length is 13 residues. V was pared by 7 bases and J by 8 bases, with 6 bases of the junction left unmatched. The germline gives CDR1 LNHDA, CDR2 SQIVND (reference sequence). The CDR3 here is CASTRQGGYTIYF. In nucleotides, the CDR3 is TGTGCCAGTACAAGACAGGGGGGATACACCATATATTTT.

The chain carries TRBV5-1 and TRBJ2-7; 13 bases fit TRBD2. V gave up 0 bases and J gave up 4 bases; unmatched junction bases: 4. The CDR3 length is 16 residues. Per germline, CDR1 SGHRS and CDR2 YFSETQ. The CDR3 loop is CASSLEGTSGEYEQYF. The CDR3 nucleotides are TGCGCCAGCAGCTTGGAAGGGACTAGCGGGGAATACGAGCAGTACTTC.

This chain joins TRBV9 and TRBJ1-1, with a tentative D call TRBD1 (6 bases). Germline V gene data show CDR1 as SGDLS and CDR2 as YYNGEE. This CDR3 has 16 amino acids. Deletions cut 0 bases from V and 0 bases from J, with 12 bases between. Written as DNA, the CDR3 is TGTGCCAGCAGCGTAGATAGGGACACGTTGAACACTGAAGCTTTCTTT. This encodes CASSVDRDTLNTEAFF.